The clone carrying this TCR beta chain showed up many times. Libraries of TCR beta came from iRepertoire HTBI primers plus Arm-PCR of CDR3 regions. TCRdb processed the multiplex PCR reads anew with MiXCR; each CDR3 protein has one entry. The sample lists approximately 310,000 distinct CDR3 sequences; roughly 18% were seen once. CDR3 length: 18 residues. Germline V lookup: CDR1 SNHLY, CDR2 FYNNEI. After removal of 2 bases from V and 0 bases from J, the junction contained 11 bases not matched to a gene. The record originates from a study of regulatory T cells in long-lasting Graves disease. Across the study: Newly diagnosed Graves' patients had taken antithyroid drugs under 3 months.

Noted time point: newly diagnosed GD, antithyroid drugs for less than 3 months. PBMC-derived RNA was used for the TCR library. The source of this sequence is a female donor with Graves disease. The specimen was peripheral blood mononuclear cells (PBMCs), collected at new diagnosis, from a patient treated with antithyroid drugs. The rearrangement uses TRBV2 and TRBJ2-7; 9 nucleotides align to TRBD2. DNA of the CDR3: TGTGCCAGCAGTGAATTCCCGGGACTAGCTTCTTACTCCTACGAGCAGTACTTC. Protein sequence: CASSEFPGLASYSYEQYF.